These T cell receptor beta chains were read from a single sample in a study of control samples from healthy donors and cancer patients. Profiled with immunoSEQ multiplex PCR; TCRdb holds only in-frame clones, not every one. The data hold 200,000 to 250,000 clones, with around 94% observed a single time. Sequenced sample: blood. These receptors were obtained from a man aged 45-65 years in good health. CDR3s leave out the opening cysteine and the closing phenylalanine or tryptophan. The order of the fields is D gene, CDR3 length, V gene, CDR3 protein. A D gene is named only where the DNA matches it firmly.

.,13,TRBV19,ASTLGTVSNQPQH
.,13,TRBV2,ASSEPGTWGQPQH
.,13,TRBV18,ASSPQGITNEKLF
.,12,TRBV18,ASSPPSLDQPQH
.,12,TRBV5-1,ASSLSTVQETQY
.,13,TRBV18,ASSNNGGDQETQY
TRBD1,13,TRBV3-1/TRBV3-2,ASTLRDRMNTEAF
.,12,TRBV4-1,ASSQGGGGGEQF
.,12,TRBV28,ASSTTTVYYGYT
TRBD2,14,TRBV2,ASSEATSGGTDTQY
TRBD1,14,TRBV11-3,ASSPRQGARTGELF
.,16,TRBV12-5,ASGLPTPGPLEPCKLF
.,16,TRBV7-7,ASSLSRTPLVQDSPLH
TRBD1,11,TRBV4-3,ASSQDRAYEQY
.,12,TRBV7-7,ASSSVTQADTQY